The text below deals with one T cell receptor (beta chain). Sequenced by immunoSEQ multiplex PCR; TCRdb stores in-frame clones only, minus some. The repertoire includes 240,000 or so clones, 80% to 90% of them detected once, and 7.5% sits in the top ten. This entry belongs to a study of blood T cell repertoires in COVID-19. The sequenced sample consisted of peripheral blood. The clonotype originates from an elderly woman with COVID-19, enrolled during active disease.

CDR3 sequence (DNA): TGTGCCAGCAGCGATAAGAGCCGGGACAGGCCTACCGGGGAGCTGTTTTTT. Its translation is CASSDKSRDRPTGELFF. The genes are TRBV7-9 and TRBJ2-2; 8 bases match TRBD1. This CDR3 spans 17 amino acids. V shed 5 bases and J 5 bases; nucleotides not matched to a gene: 13. Germline V gene sequence: CDR1 SEHNR, CDR2 FQNEAQ (reference sequence).